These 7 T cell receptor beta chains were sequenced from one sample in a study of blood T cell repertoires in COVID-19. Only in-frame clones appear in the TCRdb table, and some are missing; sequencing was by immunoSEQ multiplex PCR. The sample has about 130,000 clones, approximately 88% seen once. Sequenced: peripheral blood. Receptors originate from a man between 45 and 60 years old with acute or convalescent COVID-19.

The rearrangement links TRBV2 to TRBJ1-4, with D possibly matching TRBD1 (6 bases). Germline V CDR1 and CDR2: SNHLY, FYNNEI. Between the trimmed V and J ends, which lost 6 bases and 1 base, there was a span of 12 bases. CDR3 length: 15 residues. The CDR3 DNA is TGTGCCAGCAGGAACCTACAGGGAACTAATGAAAAACTGTTTTTT. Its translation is CASRNLQGTNEKLFF.

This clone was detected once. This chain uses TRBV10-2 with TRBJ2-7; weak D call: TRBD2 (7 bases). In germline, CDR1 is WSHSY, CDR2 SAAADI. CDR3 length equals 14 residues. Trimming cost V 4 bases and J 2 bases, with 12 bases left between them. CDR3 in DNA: TGCGCCAGCAGTGGGGAGGGGGGGACCTACGAGCAGTACTTC. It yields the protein CASSGEGGTYEQYF.

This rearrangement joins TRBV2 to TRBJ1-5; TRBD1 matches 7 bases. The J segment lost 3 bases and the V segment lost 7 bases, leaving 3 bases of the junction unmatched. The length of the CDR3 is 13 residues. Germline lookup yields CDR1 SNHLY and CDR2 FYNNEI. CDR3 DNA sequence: TGTGCCAGCAAGGGACAGTACAATCAGCCCCAGCATTTT. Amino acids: CASKGQYNQPQHF.

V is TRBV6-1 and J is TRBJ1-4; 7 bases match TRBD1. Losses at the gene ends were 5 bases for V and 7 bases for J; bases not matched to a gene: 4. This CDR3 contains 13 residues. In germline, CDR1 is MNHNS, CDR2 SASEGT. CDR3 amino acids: CASSLSGGEKLFF. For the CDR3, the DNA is TGTGCCAGCAGTTTATCAGGGGGTGAAAAACTGTTTTTT.

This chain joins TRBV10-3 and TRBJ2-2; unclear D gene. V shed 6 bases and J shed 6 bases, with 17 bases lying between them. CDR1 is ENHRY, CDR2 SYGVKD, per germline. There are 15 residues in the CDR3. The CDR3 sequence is CAIRASNGPPGELFF. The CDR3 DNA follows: TGTGCCATCAGGGCTAGTAACGGCCCACCCGGGGAGCTGTTTTTT.

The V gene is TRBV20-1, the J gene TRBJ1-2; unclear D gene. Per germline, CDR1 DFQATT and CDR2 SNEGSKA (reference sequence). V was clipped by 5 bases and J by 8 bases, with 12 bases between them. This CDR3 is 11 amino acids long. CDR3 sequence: CSADDTGGYTF. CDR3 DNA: TGCAGTGCTGACGACACCGGAGGCTACACCTTC.

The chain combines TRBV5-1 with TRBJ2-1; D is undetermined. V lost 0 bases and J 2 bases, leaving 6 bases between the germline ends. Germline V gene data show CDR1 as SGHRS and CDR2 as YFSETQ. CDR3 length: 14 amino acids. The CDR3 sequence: CASSLGEAYNEQFF. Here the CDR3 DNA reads TGCGCCAGCAGCTTGGGTGAGGCCTACAATGAGCAGTTCTTC.